This TCR beta chain was sequenced in a study of blood T cell repertoires in COVID-19 (dated by TCRdb to 2019 to 2021). General notes on the study: Samples from collaborators originated in the United States, Italy and Spain and spanned both the acute and convalescent phases of COVID-19. The prospective study material was composed of cDNA or gDNA derived from T cells, B-cell-depleted T cells, or PBMCs. Deeply sampled blood TCRbeta repertoires from subjects exposed to, actively infected with, or recovered from COVID-19 were included in the dataset. A freely available public database, intended as a resource for researchers studying the immune response to SARS-CoV-2, is where the repertoires were released. The samples were drawn from two sources: the first 160 participants of the ongoing ImmuneRACE study, and 950 to 1,500 subjects contributed by 6 global collaborators. Sample metadata almost always included a de-identified subject ID, COVID-19 status, age in years and sex. Where HLA class I and class II types were available, the types were taken from metadata supplied by the sample provider, not from assay-based typing. Findings and caveats that apply to the study as a whole: Clinical and demographic metadata were provided uncurated, with the amount varying by source and participant.

There are 13 amino acids in the CDR3, from cysteine to phenylalanine inclusive. The sequence is cut down to CDR3 DNA, 39 bases in frame from base 1. The germline V gene (reference sequence) yields LGHDT for CDR1 and YNNKEL for CDR2. V and J lose 4 bases and 3 bases, and a span of 7 bases separates them. As regards this clone: Its antigen is unknown. The sample holds no much larger clone one base away, and base qualities are not on file.

A second Seattle source provided samples from volunteer blood donors who had recovered from COVID-19. Whole blood was collected in K2EDTA tubes by collaborating institutions according to the institutions' own protocols. For TCRbeta analysis, collaborators shipped samples in one of three forms: frozen whole blood, isolated PBMCs, or DNA extracted from either of those sample types. TCRbeta CDR3 regions were amplified from genomic DNA by means of the immunoSEQ Assay, a bias-controlled multiplex PCR. Per the source publication's procedure: Nucleated cell counts per sample were estimated from amplification of reference gene primers within the assay. Sequence reads were collapsed and filtered to measure the absolute abundance of every unique TCRbeta CDR3 rearrangement. For each sample, productive Simpson clonality was calculated as the square root of Simpson's diversity index over productive rearrangements. TCRdb holds this immuneACCESS table with in-frame rearrangements only. Some clones are missing; in checked studies, unresolved V genes explain under half, and the rest has no known cause. That table is the source of V, J and clone size, and D and trimming were worked out from the DNA. The sample contains about 220,000 clones, about 80% of them found a single time. Over 2.5% of the sample is in the top ten clones.

The material sequenced was peripheral blood. The chain is made from TRBV3-1 (or the pseudogene TRBV3-2) and TRBJ2-1, and perhaps TRBD1 as D gene, on 5 matching bases. The TCR was taken from a woman in her twenties or thirties who had recovered from COVID-19. The DNA reads TGTGCCAGCAGCCGGGGCCTCTACAATGAGCAGTTCTTC. The resulting protein is CASSRGLYNEQFF.